A selection of T cell receptor beta chains follows, all from one sample in a study of beta chain features in type 1 diabetes. TCRdb's copy holds only in-frame clones and misses some; the assay was immunoSEQ multiplex PCR. The sample records a few hundred thousand clones, around a tenth being singletons. Sequenced: central memory CD4+ T cells from blood. The receptors here all came from a young man with type 1 diabetes. Both conserved end residues are part of each CDR3. A D gene is named only where the DNA matches it firmly. Only some rows state a clone size, as once, few, many or a class for expanded clones.

len | d_gene | j_gene | v_gene | abundance | CDR3nt | CDR3aa
16 | TRBD2 | TRBJ2-3 | TRBV5-4 | medium-sized | TGTGCCAGCAGCTCGACTAGCGGGGGAAGAGGAGATACGCAGTATTTT | CASSSTSGGRGDTQYF
14 | TRBD2 | TRBJ2-7 | TRBV28 | few | TGTGCCAGCAGTGTAGCGGGAAGCACCTACGAGCAGTACTTC | CASSVAGSTYEQYF
14 | - | TRBJ2-3 | TRBV10-3 | many | TGTGCCACCCAGCAGGGCGGGGGCACAGATACGCAGTATTTT | CATQQGGGTDTQYF
14 | TRBD1 | TRBJ1-2 | TRBV7-2 | - | TGTGCCAGCAGCCTTGCCACAGGGGACTATGGCTACACCTTC | CASSLATGDYGYTF
16 | - | TRBJ2-5 | TRBV11-2 | few | TGTGCCAGCAGCTACCCGCAGACCGGGCTGGGTGAGACCCAGTACTTC | CASSYPQTGLGETQYF
13 | - | TRBJ1-1 | TRBV6-6 | few | TGTGCCAGCAGAACTACCCAACTGGCTGAAGCTTTCTTT | CASRTTQLAEAFF
15 | TRBD1 | TRBJ2-4 | TRBV5-1 | few | TGCGCCAGCAGGTCGGGACAGGGGACGAACTACATTCAGTACTTC | CASRSGQGTNYIQYF
15 | TRBD1 | TRBJ1-3 | TRBV7-2 | - | TGTGCCAGCAGCCTGGGACAGCTCCCCAGAAACACCATATATTTT | CASSLGQLPRNTIYF
15 | - | TRBJ1-5 | TRBV13 | - | TGTGCCAGCAGCTCGACCGCTTCGGGCAATCAGCCCCAGCATTTT | CASSSTASGNQPQHF
15 | TRBD2 | TRBJ2-2 | TRBV11-2 | - | TGTGCCAGCAGCCAGAGCGGGAGGCGGACCGGGGAGCTGTTTTTT | CASSQSGRRTGELFF
17 | TRBD1 | TRBJ1-3 | TRBV11-2 | - | TGTGCCAGCAGCCCGACGCCCCAGGGGGGCTCTGGAAACACCATATATTTT | CASSPTPQGGSGNTIYF
15 | - | TRBJ2-2 | TRBV28 | - | TGTGCCAGCACCCCCGTCGAAGCGAACACCGGGGAGCTGTTTTTT | CASTPVEANTGELFF
16 | - | TRBJ1-3 | TRBV25-1 | few | TGTGCCAGCAGTGAATCACGTCATGGAAGAGGCAACACCATATATTTT | CASSESRHGRGNTIYF
15 | TRBD2 | TRBJ2-7 | TRBV11-1 | - | TGTGCCAGCAGCCCTCGTAGCGGGAGGGGCTACGAGCAGTACTTC | CASSPRSGRGYEQYF
13 | - | TRBJ2-1 | TRBV5-1 | many | TGCGCCAGCGGCTCACTAGGGGGCAATGAGCAGTTCTTC | CASGSLGGNEQFF
10 | - | TRBJ2-1 | TRBV20-1 | - | TGCAGTGCTCGTAACAATGAGCAGTTCTTC | CSARNNEQFF
12 | - | TRBJ1-6 | TRBV25-1 | few | TGTGCCAGCAAGCTTAATGATTCACCCCTCCACTTT | CASKLNDSPLHF
14 | - | TRBJ2-3 | TRBV7-8 | few | TGTGCCAGCAGCTTTGGCGGGTCCTTAGATACGCAGTATTTT | CASSFGGSLDTQYF
12 | - | TRBJ1-5 | TRBV7-6 | many | TGTGCCAGCAGCTTAGGGAATCAGCCCCAGCATTTT | CASSLGNQPQHF
12 | - | TRBJ2-1 | TRBV29-1 | few | TGCAGCTCCGACAGGTCTCTCGATGAGCAGTTCTTC | CSSDRSLDEQFF
14 | - | TRBJ2-3 | TRBV7-7 | - | TGTGCTAGCAGCTTGGGGGTTAGCACAGATACGCAGTATTTT | CASSLGVSTDTQYF
13 | TRBD1 | TRBJ2-7 | TRBV7-2 | - | TGTGCCAGCAGCTTAACAGGGGACCACGAGCAGTACTTC | CASSLTGDHEQYF
14 | - | TRBJ2-5 | TRBV6-5 | - | TGTGCCAGCAGTAAGATGGGCGCTATTTATACCCAGTACTTC | CASSKMGAIYTQYF
13 | - | TRBJ2-7 | TRBV7-9 | few | TGTGCCAGCAGCTTCTTGGGGGCCTACGAGCAGTACTTC | CASSFLGAYEQYF
14 | - | TRBJ2-5 | TRBV11-1 | few | TGTGCCAGCAGCCACCGGGACGGCCAAGAGACCCAGTACTTC | CASSHRDGQETQYF
15 | - | TRBJ1-1 | TRBV28 | few | TGTGCCAGCAGTCCGAATCGGGGAATGAACACTGAAGCTTTCTTT | CASSPNRGMNTEAFF
17 | TRBD2 | TRBJ2-3 | TRBV5-1 | - | TGCGCCAGCAGCTTGGGGCTAGCGGGAGCAGGGGCAGATACGCAGTATTTT | CASSLGLAGAGADTQYF
13 | - | TRBJ2-7 | TRBV27 | - | TGTGCCAGCACTCGGATCGGAGCCTACGAGCAGTACTTC | CASTRIGAYEQYF
15 | - | TRBJ1-2 | TRBV5-4 | - | TGTGCCAGCAGCCAGTCGACTTTGGGGGACTATGGCTACACCTTC | CASSQSTLGDYGYTF
16 | TRBD2 | TRBJ2-1 | TRBV7-9 | few | TGTGCCAGCAGCCCAAAGCGGGGGAGCTCCTACAATGAGCAGTTCTTC | CASSPKRGSSYNEQFF
17 | - | TRBJ1-5 | TRBV19 | many | TGTGCCAGTAGTCCGACTATTGCGGGCGGGCTAAGTCAGCCCCAGCATTTT | CASSPTIAGGLSQPQHF
14 | - | TRBJ2-7 | TRBV9 | few | TGTGCCAGCAGCGCCCGACAGAGCTCCTACGAGCAGTACTTC | CASSARQSSYEQYF
15 | TRBD1 | TRBJ1-4 | TRBV5-4 | - | TGTGCCAGCAGCCCGGGGACAGGGGGCAATGAAAAACTGTTTTTT | CASSPGTGGNEKLFF
13 | - | TRBJ1-1 | TRBV28 | - | TGTGCCAGCAGCTTAGAGGGGAACACTGAAGCTTTCTTT | CASSLEGNTEAFF
14 | - | TRBJ2-1 | TRBV5-4 | many | TGTGCCAGCAGCTTGGCCCAACAGGGTAGCGAGCAGTTCTTC | CASSLAQQGSEQFF
16 | - | TRBJ2-1 | TRBV11-3 | few | TGTGCCAGCAGCCCCATCGGGGGTAGCTCCTACAATGAGCAGTTCTTC | CASSPIGGSSYNEQFF
14 | TRBD1 | TRBJ2-5 | TRBV27 | few | TGTGCCAGCACCGGCGGGACAGGGGGTTCGACCCAGTACTTC | CASTGGTGGSTQYF
13 | - | TRBJ1-1 | TRBV10-3 | once | TGTGCCATCAGTGAGAGGGGGGACACTGAAGCTTTCTTT | CAISERGDTEAFF
14 | - | TRBJ2-2 | TRBV5-5 | many | TGTGCCAGCAGCTTGGCTACCCGGACCGGGGAGCTGTTTTTT | CASSLATRTGELFF
14 | - | TRBJ2-1 | TRBV7-2 | - | TGTGCCAGCAGCTTAGAACCAGGGAGCAATGAGCAGTTCTTC | CASSLEPGSNEQFF
17 | TRBD2 | TRBJ2-7 | TRBV7-9 | few | TGCGCCAGCAGCCAAGAAAGGAGGGGACTAGCGGGAGGCGAGCAGTACTTC | CASSQERRGLAGGEQYF
14 | - | TRBJ1-1 | TRBV28 | few | TGTGCCAGCAATCCCAATACACCAGTAACTGAAGCTTTCTTT | CASNPNTPVTEAFF
17 | - | TRBJ2-1 | TRBV28 | - | TGTGCCAGCACCCACCTTCGGGGGGCCTTTACTGTGGGTGAGCAGTTCTTC | CASTHLRGAFTVGEQFF
13 | - | TRBJ2-7 | TRBV10-3 | few | TGTGCCAGCAGAATCCGGGTCACCTACGAGCAGTACTTC | CASRIRVTYEQYF
15 | TRBD1 | TRBJ2-7 | TRBV14 | - | TGTGCCAGCAGCCAAGATCTGGACAGGGTCTACGAGCAGTACTTC | CASSQDLDRVYEQYF
16 | - | TRBJ2-1 | TRBV4-3 | - | TGCGCCAGCAGCCAAGAGGCCAGAAACGGCTACAATGAGCAGTTCTTC | CASSQEARNGYNEQFF
14 | TRBD1 | TRBJ2-7 | TRBV27 | few | TGTGCCAGCAGCAGGGACAGGGCCTCCTACGAGCAGTACTTC | CASSRDRASYEQYF
12 | TRBD1 | TRBJ2-1 | TRBV28 | many | TGTGCCAGCAGAGACCAGGGGGATGAGCAGTTCTTC | CASRDQGDEQFF
15 | TRBD1 | TRBJ1-1 | TRBV27 | - | TGTGCCAGCAGTCAAAGACAGGGAGGGGGCACTGAAGCTTTCTTT | CASSQRQGGGTEAFF
15 | - | TRBJ1-1 | TRBV19 | - | TGTGCCAGTAGTATTCGGGGGGGGCGTCCCACTGAAGCTTTCTTT | CASSIRGGRPTEAFF
14 | TRBD1 | TRBJ2-7 | TRBV5-4 | - | TGTGCCAGCAGCCCAGGGACAGGGGGATACGAGCAGTACTTC | CASSPGTGGYEQYF
14 | TRBD1 | TRBJ2-1 | TRBV5-1 | - | TGCGCCAGCAGCGGGGGACAGACTAACAATGAGCAGTTCTTC | CASSGGQTNNEQFF
16 | - | TRBJ2-2 | TRBV19 | - | TGTGCCAGTATGGGGAGGGGACACACGAACACCGGGGAGCTGTTTTTT | CASMGRGHTNTGELFF
15 | - | TRBJ2-3 | TRBV6-6 | few | TGTGCCAGCAGTTACTCCGGGAAGAGCGTGGATACGCAGTATTTT | CASSYSGKSVDTQYF
14 | - | TRBJ2-3 | TRBV29-1 | - | TGCAGCGCTCACCAGGGGGGGAGAACAGATACGCAGTATTTT | CSAHQGGRTDTQYF